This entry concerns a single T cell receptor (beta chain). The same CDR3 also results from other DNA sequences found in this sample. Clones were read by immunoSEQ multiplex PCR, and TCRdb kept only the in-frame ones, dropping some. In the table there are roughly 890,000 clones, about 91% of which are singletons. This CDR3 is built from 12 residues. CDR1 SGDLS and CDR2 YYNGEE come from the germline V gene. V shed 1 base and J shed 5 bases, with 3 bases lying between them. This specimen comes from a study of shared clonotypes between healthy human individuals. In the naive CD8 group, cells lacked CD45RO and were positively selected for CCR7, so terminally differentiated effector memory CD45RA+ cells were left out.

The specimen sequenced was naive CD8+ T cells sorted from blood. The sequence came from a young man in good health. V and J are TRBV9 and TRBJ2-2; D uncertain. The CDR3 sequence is CASSVNTGELFF. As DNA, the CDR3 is TGTGCCAGCAGCGTAAATACCGGGGAGCTGTTTTTT.